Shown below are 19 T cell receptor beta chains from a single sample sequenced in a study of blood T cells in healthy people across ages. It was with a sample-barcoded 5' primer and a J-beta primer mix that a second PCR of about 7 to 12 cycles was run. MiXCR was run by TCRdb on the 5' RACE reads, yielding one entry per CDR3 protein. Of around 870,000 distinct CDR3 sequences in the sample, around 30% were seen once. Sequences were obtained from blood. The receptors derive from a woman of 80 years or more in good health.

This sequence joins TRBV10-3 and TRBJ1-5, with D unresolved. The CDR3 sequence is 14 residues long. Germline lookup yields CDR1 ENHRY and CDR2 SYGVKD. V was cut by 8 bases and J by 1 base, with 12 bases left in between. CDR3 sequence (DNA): TGTGCCATCCGGGCGACTGGGAGCAATCAGCCCCAGCATTTT. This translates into CAIRATGSNQPQHF.

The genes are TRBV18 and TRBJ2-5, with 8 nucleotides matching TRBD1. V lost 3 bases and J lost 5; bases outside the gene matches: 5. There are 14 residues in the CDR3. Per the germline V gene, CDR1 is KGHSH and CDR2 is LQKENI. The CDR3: CASSPSRDRETQYF. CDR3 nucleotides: TGTGCCAGCTCACCGAGCCGGGACAGGGAGACCCAGTACTTC.

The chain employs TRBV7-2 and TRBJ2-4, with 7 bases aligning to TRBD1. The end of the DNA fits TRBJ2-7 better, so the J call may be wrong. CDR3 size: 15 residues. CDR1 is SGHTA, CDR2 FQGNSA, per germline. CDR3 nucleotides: TGTGCCAGCAGCCTGGATCGGGACAGCATCTACGAGCAGTACTTC. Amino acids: CASSLDRDSIYEQYF.

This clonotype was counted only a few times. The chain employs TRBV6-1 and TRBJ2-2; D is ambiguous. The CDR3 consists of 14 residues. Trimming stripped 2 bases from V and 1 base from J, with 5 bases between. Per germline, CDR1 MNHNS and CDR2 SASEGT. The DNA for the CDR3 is TGTGCCAGCAGTGAACTACGGAACACCGGGGAGCTGTTTTTT. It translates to CASSELRNTGELFF.

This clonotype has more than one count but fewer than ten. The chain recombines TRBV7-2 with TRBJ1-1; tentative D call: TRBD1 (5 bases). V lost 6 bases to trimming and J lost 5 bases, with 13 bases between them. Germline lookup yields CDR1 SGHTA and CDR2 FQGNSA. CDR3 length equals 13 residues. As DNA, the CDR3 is TGTGCCAGCAGGGCAGGGTTGACGACTGAAGCTTTCTTT. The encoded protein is CASRAGLTTEAFF.

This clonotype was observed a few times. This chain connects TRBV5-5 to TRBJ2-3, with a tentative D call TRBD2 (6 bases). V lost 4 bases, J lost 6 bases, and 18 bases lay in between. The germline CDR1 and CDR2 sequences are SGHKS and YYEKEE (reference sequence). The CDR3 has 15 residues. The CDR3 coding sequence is TGTGCCAGCAGCCTCGGACTACTTCGTGGTGATACGCAGTATTTT. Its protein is CASSLGLLRGDTQYF.

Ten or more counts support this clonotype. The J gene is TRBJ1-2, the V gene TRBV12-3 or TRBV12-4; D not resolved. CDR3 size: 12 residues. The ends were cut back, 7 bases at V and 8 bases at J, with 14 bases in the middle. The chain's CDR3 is CASTTLARGYTF. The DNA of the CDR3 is TGTGCCAGCACCACCCTCGCTAGGGGCTACACCTTC.

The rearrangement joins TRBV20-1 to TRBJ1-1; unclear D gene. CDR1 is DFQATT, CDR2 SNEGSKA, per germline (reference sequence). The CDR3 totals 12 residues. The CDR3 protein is CSQQEKNTEAFF. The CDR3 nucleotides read TGCAGCCAGCAGGAGAAGAACACTGAAGCTTTCTTT.

CDR3 bases: TGTGCCAGCAGCTTAAAGGGACAGTCCTACGAGCAGTACTTC. This codes for CASSLKGQSYEQYF. V and J are TRBV7-2 and TRBJ2-4; 7 bases agree with TRBD1. Near its end, the DNA agrees better with TRBJ2-7, so the J call may be wrong. CDR1 is SGHTA and CDR2 is FQGNSA in the germline V gene. This CDR3 is 14 amino acids long.

CDR3 sequence reads: CASSGTGSLHTDTQYF. In DNA, the CDR3 is TGTGCCAGCAGTGGGACAGGCTCTCTCCACACAGATACGCAGTATTTT. This rearrangement joins TRBV2 to TRBJ2-3; TRBD1 agrees at 7 bases. This CDR3 has 16 amino acids. CDR1 and CDR2 (germline): SNHLY, FYNNEI. Trimming at V came to 4 bases and at J to 2 bases, leaving 9 bases not matched to a gene. Full variable domain (outside the CDR3, taken from reference TRBV2 and TRBJ2-3): EPEVTQTPSHQVTQMGQEVILRCVPISNHLYFYWYRQILGQKVEFLVSFYNNEISEKSEIFDDQFSVERPDGSNFTLKIRSTKLEDSAMYFCASSGTGSLHTDTQYFGPGTRLTVL.

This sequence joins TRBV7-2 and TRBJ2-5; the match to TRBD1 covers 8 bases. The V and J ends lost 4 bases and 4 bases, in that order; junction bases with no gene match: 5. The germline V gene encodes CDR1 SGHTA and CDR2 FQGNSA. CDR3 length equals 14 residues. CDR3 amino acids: CASSCLGQGETQYF. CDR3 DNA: TGTGCCAGCAGCTGCCTTGGACAGGGAGAGACCCAGTACTTC.

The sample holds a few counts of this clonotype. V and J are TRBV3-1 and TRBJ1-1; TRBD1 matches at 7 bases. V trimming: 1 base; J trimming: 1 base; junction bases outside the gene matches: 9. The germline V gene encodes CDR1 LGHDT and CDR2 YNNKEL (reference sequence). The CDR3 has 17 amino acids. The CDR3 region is CASSQVARGSRNTEAFF. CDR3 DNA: TGTGCCAGCAGCCAAGTGGCCAGGGGGTCTCGGAACACTGAAGCTTTCTTT.

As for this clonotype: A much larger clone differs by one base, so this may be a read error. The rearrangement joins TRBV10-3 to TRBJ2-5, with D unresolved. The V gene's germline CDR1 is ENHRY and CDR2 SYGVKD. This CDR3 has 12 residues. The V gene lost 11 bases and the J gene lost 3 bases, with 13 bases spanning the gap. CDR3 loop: CAASGPKETQYF. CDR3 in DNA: TGTGCCGCCTCCGGGCCCAAAGAGACCCAGTACTTC.

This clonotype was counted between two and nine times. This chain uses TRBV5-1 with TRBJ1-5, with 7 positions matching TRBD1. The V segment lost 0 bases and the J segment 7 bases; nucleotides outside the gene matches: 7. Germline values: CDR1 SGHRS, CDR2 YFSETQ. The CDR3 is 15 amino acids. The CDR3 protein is CASSLEGGVGQPQHF. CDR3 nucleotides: TGCGCCAGCAGCTTGGAAGGGGGCGTGGGCCAGCCCCAGCATTTT.

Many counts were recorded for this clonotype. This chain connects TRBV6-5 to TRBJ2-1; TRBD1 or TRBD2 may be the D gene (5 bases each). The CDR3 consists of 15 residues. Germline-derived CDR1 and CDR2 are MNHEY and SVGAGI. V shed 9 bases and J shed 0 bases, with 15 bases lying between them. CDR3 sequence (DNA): TGTGCCAGTTCTCGGGGCTCCTTCTCCTACAATGAGCAGTTCTTC. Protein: CASSRGSFSYNEQFF.

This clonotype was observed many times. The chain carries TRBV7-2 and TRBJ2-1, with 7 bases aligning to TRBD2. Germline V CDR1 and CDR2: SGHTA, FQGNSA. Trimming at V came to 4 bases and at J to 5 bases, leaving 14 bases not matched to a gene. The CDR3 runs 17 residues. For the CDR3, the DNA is TGTGCCAGCAGCTCACATTCACTAGCCCGGGGGGACAATGAGCAGTTCTTC. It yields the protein CASSSHSLARGDNEQFF. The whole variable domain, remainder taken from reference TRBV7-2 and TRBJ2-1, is GAGVSQSPSNKVTEKGKDVELRCDPISGHTALYWYRQSLGQGLEFLIYFQGNSAPDKSGLPSDRFSAERTGGSVSTLTIQRTQQEDSAVYLCASSSHSLARGDNEQFFGPGTRLTVL.

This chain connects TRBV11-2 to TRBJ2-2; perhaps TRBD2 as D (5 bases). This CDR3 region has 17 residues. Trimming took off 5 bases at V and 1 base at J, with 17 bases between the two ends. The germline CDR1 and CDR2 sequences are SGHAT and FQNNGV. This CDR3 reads CASSPFTFGVNTGELFF. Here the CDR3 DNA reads TGTGCCAGCAGCCCATTCACATTCGGGGTGAACACCGGGGAGCTGTTTTTT.

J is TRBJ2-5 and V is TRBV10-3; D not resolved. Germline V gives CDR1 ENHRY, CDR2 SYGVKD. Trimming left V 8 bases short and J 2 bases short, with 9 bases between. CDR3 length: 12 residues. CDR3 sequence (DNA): TGTGCCATCGCAACTACTCAAGAGACCCAGTACTTC. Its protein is CAIATTQETQYF.

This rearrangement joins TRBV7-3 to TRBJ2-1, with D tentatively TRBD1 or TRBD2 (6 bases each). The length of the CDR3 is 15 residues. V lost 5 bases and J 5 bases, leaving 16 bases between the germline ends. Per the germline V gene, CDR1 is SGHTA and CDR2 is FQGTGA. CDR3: CASSQTGASDNEQFF. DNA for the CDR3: TGTGCCAGCAGCCAGACGGGGGCTTCGGACAATGAGCAGTTCTTC. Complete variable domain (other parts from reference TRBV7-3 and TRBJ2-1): GAGVSQTPSNKVTEKGKYVELRCDPISGHTALYWYRQSLGQGPEFLIYFQGTGAADDSGLPNDRFFAVRPEGSVSTLKIQRTERGDSAVYLCASSQTGASDNEQFFGPGTRLTVL.